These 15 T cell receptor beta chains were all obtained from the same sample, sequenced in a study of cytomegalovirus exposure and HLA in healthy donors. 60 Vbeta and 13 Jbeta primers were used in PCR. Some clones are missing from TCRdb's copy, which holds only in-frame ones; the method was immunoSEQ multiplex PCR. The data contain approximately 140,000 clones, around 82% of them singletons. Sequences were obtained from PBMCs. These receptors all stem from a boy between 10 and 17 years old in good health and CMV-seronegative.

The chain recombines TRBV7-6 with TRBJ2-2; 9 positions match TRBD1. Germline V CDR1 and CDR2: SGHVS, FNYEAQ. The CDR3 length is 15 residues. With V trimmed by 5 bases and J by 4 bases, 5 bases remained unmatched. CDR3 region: CASSLTGGGTGELFF. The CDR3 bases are TGTGCCAGCAGCCTGACAGGGGGAGGCACCGGGGAGCTGTTTTTT.

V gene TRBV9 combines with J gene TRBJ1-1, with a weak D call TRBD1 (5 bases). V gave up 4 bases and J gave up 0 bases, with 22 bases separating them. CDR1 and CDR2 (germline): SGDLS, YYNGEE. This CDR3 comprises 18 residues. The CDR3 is CASSTNIGGAGMNTEAFF. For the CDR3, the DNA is TGTGCCAGCAGCACCAACATCGGGGGAGCGGGTATGAACACTGAAGCTTTCTTT.

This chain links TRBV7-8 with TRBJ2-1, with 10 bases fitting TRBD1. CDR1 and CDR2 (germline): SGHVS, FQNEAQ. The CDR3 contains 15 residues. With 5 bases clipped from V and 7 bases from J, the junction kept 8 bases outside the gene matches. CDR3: CASSSRTGGGNEQFF. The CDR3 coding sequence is TGTGCCAGCAGCAGTCGGACAGGGGGGGGGAATGAGCAGTTCTTC.

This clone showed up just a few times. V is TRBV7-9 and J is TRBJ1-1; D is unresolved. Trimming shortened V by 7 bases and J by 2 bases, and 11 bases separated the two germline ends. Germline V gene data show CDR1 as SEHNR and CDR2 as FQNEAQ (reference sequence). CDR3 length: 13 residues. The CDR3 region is CASTREYNTEAFF. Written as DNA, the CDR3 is TGTGCCAGCACGAGGGAATACAACACTGAAGCTTTCTTT.

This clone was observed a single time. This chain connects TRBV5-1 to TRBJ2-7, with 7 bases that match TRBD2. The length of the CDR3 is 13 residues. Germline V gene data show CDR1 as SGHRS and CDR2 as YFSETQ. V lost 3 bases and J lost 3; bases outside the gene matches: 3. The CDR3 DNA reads TGCGCCAGCAGCTCGACTAGCAGCTACGAGCAGTACTTC. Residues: CASSSTSSYEQYF.

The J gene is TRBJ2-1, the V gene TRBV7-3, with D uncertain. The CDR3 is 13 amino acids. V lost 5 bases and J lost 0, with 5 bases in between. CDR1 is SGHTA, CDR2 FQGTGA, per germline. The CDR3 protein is CASSPDSYNEQFF. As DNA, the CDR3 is TGTGCCAGCAGCCCAGACTCCTACAATGAGCAGTTCTTC. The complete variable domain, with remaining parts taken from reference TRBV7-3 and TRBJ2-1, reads GAGVSQTPSNKVTEKGKYVELRCDPISGHTALYWYRQSLGQGPEFLIYFQGTGAADDSGLPNDRFFAVRPEGSVSTLKIQRTERGDSAVYLCASSPDSYNEQFFGPGTRLTVL.

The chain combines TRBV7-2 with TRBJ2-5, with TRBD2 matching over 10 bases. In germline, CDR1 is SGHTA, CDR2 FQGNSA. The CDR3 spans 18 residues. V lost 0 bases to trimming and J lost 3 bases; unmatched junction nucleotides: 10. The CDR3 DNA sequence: TGTGCCAGCAGCTTAGCGGGGCTAGCGGGGGTATTCAAAGAGACCCAGTACTTC. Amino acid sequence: CASSLAGLAGVFKETQYF.

This CDR3 reads CAWSEGLGGAGNTIYF. The DNA of the CDR3 is TGTGCCTGGAGTGAAGGGCTCGGGGGTGCTGGAAACACCATATATTTT. The chain employs TRBV30 and TRBJ1-3, with a tentative D call TRBD1 (5 bases). Trimming took off 1 base at V and 2 bases at J, with 15 bases between the two ends. Germline CDR1 GTSNPN, CDR2 SVGIG (reference sequence). The CDR3 has 16 amino acids.

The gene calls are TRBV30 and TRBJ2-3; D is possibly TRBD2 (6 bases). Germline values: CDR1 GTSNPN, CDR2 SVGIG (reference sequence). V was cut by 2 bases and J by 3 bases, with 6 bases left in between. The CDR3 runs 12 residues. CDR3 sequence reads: CAWSSGTDTQYF. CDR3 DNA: TGTGCCTGGAGTAGCGGGACAGATACGCAGTATTTT.

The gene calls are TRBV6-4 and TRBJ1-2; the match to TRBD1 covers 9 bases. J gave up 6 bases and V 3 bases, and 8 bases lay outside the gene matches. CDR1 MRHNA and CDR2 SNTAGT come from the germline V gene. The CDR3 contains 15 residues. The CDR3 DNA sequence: TGTGCCAGCAGTGATTTTGACAGGGGGGATGATGGCTACACCTTC. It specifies CASSDFDRGDDGYTF.

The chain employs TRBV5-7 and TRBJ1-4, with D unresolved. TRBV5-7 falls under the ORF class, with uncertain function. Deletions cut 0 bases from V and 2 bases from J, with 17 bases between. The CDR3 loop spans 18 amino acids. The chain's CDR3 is CASSLAVILSGTNEKLFF. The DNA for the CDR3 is TGTGCCAGCAGCTTGGCTGTCATACTAAGCGGCACTAATGAAAAACTGTTTTTT.

CDR3 sequence reads: CSVAHRPGGLETQYF. For the CDR3, the DNA is TGCAGCGTTGCCCACCGCCCGGGGGGCCTAGAGACCCAGTACTTC. The rearrangement uses TRBV29-1 and TRBJ2-5; weak D call: TRBD2 (7 bases). Between the trimmed V and J ends, which lost 4 bases and 4 bases, there was a span of 19 bases. CDR1 is SQVTM, CDR2 ANQGSEA, per germline. The CDR3 is made up of 15 amino acids.

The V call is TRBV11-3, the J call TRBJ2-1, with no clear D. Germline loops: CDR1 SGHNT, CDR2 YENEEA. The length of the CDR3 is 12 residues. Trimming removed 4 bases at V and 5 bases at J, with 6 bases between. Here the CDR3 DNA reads TGTGCCAGCAGCTCTCAGGACAATGAGCAGTTCTTC. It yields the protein CASSSQDNEQFF.

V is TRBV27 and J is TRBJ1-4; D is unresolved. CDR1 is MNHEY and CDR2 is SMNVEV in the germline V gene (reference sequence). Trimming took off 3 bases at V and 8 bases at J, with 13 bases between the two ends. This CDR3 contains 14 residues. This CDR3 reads CASSFLGSGEKLFF. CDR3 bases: TGTGCCAGCAGTTTTCTGGGGAGTGGGGAAAAACTGTTTTTT.

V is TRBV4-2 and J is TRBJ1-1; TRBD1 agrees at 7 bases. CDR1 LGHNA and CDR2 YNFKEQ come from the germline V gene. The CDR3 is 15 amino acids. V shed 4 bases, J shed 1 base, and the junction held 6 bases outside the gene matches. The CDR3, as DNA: TGTGCCAGCAGCCCTCCAGACAGGGAGAACACTGAAGCTTTCTTT. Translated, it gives CASSPPDRENTEAFF.